This entry is about one T cell receptor (beta chain). As it was prepared, the TCRbeta library received unique molecular identifiers. TCRdb reanalysed the PCR reads using MiXCR and keeps one entry per CDR3 protein. Of more than 200,000 distinct CDR3 sequences listed, 9.7% are singletons. Germline CDR1 reads DFQATT; CDR2 reads SNEGSKA (reference sequence). The CDR3 is made up of 13 amino acids. V lost 6 bases and J 6 bases, leaving 17 bases between the germline ends. These data are taken from a study of T-cell reconstitution after alpha-beta-depleted transplantation in children. This receptor was taken from a human donor who donated a stem cell graft to a child with SCID. Material: PBMCs from the stem cell graft donor, obtained from the stem cell graft. V usage is TRBV20-1 and J usage is TRBJ1-2; the D gene is possibly TRBD1 (6 bases). CDR3 in amino acids: CSAGRGGLDGYTF. The CDR3 DNA follows: TGCAGTGCGGGGCGGGGGGGCTTAGATGGCTACACCTTC.